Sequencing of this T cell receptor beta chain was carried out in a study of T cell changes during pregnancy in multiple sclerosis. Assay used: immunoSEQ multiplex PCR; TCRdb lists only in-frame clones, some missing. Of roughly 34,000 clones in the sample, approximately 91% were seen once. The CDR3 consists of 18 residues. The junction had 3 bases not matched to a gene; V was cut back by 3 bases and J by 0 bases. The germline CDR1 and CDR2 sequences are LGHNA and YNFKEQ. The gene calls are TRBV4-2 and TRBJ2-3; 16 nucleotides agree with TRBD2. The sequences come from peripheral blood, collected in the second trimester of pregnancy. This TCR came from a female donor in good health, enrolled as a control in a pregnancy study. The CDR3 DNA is TGTGCCAGCAGCCAGGGACTAGCGGGGGGGCCCAGCACAGATACGCAGTATTTT. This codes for CASSQGLAGGPSTDTQYF.